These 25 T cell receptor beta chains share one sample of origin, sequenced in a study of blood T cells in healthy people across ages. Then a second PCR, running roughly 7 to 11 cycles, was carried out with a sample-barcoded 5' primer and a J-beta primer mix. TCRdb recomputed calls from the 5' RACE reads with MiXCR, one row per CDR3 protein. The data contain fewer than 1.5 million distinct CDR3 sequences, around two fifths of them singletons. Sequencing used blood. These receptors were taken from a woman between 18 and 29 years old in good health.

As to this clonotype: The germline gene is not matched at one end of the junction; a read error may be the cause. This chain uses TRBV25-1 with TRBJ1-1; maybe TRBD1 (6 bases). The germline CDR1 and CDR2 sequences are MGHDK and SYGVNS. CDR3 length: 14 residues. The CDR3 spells CVSKEQGVNTEAFF. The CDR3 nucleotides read TGTGTCAGCAAGGAACAGGGCGTGAACACTGAAGCTTTCTTT.

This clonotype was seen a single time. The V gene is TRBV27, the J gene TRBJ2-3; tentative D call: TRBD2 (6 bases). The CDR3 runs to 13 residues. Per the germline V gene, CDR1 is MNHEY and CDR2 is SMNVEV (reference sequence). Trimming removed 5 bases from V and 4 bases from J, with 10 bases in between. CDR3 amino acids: CASSATRADTQYF. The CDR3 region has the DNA TGTGCCAGCAGTGCGACTAGGGCAGATACGCAGTATTTT.

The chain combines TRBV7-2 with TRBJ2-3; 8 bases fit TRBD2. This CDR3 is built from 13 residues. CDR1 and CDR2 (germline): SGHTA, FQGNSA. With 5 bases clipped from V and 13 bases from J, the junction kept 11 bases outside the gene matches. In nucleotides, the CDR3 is TGTGCCAGCAGCGCTACTAGCGGCGAGGGGGAGTATTTT. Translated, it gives CASSATSGEGEYF.

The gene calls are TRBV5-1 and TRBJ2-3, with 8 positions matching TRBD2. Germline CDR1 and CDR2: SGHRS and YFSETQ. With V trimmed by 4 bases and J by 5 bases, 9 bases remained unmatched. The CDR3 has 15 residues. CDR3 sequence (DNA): TGCGCCAGCAGCCCGAGCGGGGGCCTTGGAGATACGCAGTATTTT. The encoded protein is CASSPSGGLGDTQYF.

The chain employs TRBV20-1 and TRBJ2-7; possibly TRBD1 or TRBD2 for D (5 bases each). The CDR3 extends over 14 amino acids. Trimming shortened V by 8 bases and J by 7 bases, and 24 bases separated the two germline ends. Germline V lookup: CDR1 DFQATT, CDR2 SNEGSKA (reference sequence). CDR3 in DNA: TGCAGTTTCCGGCCGAGGGGAGTAGGCAATGAGCAGTACTTC. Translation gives CSFRPRGVGNEQYF.

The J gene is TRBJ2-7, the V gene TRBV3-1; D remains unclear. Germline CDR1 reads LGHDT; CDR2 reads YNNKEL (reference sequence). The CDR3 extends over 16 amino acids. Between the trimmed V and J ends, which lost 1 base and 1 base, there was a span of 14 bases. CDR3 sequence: CASSQALGARSYEQYF. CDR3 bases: TGTGCCAGCAGCCAAGCCCTCGGCGCCAGGTCCTACGAGCAGTACTTC.

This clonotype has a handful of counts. The CDR3 region has the DNA TGTGCCAGCAGTAAGGCCTTTCAAGAGACCCAGTACTTC. Residues: CASSKAFQETQYF. The chain couples TRBV11-2 to TRBJ2-5; D is unresolved. The CDR3 loop spans 13 amino acids. CDR1 is SGHAT, CDR2 FQNNGV, per germline. Trimming removed 6 bases from V and 2 bases from J, with 10 bases in between.

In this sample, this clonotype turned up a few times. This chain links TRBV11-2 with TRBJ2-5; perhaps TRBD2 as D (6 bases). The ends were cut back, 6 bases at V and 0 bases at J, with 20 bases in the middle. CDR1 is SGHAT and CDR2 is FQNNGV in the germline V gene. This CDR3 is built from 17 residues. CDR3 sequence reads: CASSIRRGLAYQETQYF. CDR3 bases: TGTGCCAGCAGTATCCGTAGGGGACTTGCGTACCAAGAGACCCAGTACTTC.

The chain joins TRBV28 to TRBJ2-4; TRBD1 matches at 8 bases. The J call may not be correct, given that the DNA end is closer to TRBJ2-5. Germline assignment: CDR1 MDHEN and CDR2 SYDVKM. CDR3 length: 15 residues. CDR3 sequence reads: CASSLYAGGLETQYF. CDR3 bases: TGTGCCAGCAGTTTATACGCAGGGGGCTTAGAGACCCAGTACTTC.

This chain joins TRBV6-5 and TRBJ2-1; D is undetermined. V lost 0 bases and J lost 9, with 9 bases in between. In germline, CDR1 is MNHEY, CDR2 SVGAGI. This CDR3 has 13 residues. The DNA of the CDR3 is TGTGCCAGCAGTTACTCCCCTACCGTTGAGCAGTTCTTC. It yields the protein CASSYSPTVEQFF.

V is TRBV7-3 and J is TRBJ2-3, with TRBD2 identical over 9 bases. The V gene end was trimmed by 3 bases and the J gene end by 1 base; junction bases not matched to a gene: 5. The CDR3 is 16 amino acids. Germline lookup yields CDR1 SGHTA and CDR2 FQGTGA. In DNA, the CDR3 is TGTGCCAGCAGCTTGACTAGCGGAGGGGGCACAGATACGCAGTATTTT. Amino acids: CASSLTSGGGTDTQYF.

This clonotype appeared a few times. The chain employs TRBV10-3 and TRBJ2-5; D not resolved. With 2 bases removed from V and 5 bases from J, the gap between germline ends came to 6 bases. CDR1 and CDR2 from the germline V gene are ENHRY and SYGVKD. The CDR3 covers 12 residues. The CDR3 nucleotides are TGTGCCATCAGTGAGACCGCCGAGACCCAGTACTTC. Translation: CAISETAETQYF.

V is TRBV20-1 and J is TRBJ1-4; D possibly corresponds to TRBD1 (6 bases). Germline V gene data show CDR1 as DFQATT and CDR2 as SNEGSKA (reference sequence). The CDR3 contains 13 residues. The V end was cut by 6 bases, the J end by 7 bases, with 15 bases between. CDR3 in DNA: TGCAGTGCCTCGGGCAGGGGTGGTGAAAAACTGTTTTTT. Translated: CSASGRGGEKLFF.

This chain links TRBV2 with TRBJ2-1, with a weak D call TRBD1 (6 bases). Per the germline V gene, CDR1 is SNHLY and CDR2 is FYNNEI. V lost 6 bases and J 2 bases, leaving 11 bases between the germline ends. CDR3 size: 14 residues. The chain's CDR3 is CASSTWTAYNEQFF. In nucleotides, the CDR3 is TGTGCCAGCAGCACCTGGACAGCCTACAATGAGCAGTTCTTC.

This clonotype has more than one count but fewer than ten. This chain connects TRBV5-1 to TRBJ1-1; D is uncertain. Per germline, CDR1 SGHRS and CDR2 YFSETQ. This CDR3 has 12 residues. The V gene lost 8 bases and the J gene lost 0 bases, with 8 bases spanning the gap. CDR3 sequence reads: CARTPLNTEAFF. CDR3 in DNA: TGCGCCAGAACACCCCTGAACACTGAAGCTTTCTTT.

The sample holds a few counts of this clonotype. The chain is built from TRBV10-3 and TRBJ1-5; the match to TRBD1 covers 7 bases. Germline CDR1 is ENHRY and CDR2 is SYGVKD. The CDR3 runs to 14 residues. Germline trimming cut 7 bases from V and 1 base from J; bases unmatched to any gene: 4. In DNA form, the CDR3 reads TGTGCCATCAAAGCAGGGGGGAGCAATCAGCCCCAGCATTTT. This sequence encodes CAIKAGGSNQPQHF.

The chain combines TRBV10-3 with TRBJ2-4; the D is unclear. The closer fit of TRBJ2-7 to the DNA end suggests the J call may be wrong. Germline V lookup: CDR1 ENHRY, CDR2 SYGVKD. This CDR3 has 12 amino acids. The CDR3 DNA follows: TGTGCCATCAGTGAGGGAGACTTCGAGCAGTACTTC. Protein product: CAISEGDFEQYF.

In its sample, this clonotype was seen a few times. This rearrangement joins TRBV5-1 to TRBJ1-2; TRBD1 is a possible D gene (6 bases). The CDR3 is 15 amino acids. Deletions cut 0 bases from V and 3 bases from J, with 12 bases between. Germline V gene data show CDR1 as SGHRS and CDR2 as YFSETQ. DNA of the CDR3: TGCGCCAGCAGCTTGGGGACAGAATTTCACTATGGCTACACCTTC. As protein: CASSLGTEFHYGYTF.

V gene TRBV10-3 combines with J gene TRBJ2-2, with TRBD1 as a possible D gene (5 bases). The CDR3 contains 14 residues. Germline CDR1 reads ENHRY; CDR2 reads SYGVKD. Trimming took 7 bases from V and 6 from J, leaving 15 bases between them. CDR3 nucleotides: TGTGCCATCACCGCCGGGCAGGGCGCCGGGGAGCTGTTTTTT. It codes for CAITAGQGAGELFF.

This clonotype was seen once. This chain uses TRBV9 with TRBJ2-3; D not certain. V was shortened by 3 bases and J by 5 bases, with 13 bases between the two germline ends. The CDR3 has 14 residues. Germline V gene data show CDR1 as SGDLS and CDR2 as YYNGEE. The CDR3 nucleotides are TGTGCCAGCAGCGGTGGTTCCGGTTTAGATACGCAGTATTTT. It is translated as CASSGGSGLDTQYF.

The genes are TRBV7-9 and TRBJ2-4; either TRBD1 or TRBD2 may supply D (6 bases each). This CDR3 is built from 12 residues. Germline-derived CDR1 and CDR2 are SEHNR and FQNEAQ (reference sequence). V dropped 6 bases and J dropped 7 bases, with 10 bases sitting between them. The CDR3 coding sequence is TGTGCCAGCAGTTGGAGGGGGAACATTCAGTACTTC. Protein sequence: CASSWRGNIQYF. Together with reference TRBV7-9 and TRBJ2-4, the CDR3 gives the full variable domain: DTGVSQNPRHKITKRGQNVTFRCDPISEHNRLYWYRQTLGQGPEFLTYFQNEAQLEKSRLLSDRFSAERPKGSFSTLEIQRTEQGDSAMYLCASSWRGNIQYFGAGTRLSVL.

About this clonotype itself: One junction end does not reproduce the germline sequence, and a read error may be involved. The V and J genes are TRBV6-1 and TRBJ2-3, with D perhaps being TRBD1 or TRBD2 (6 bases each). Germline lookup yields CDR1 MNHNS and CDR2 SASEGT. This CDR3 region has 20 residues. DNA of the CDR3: TGTGCCACCAGTGAAGGGGGAGGCGGAGTCTATATCGCTAGCACAGATACGCAGTATTTT. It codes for CATSEGGGGVYIASTDTQYF.

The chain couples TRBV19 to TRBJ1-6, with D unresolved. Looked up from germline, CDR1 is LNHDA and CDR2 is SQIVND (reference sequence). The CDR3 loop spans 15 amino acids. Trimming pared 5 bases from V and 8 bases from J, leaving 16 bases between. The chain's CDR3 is CASSYGSRVDSPLHF. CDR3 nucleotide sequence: TGTGCCAGTAGTTACGGATCTCGGGTTGATTCACCCCTCCACTTT.

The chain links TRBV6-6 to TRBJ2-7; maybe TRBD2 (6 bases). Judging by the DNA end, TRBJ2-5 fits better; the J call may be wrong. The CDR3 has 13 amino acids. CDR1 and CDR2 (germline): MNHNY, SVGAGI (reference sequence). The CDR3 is CASGRAGQETQYF. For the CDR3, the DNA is TGTGCCAGCGGAAGGGCGGGACAAGAGACCCAGTACTTC.

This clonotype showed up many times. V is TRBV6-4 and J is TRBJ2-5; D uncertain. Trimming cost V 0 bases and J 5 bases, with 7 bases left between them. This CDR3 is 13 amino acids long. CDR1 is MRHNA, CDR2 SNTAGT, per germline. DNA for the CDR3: TGTGCCAGCAGTGACTCTTTTGGTGAGACCCAGTACTTC. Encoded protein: CASSDSFGETQYF.